This is a list of T cell receptor beta chains from one sample in a study of cytomegalovirus exposure and HLA in healthy donors. Profiled with immunoSEQ multiplex PCR; TCRdb holds only in-frame clones, not every one. Among 100,000 or so clones listed, around 80% were seen once. Material for sequencing was PBMCs. Receptors were obtained from a man aged 40-49 years in good health and CMV-seropositive. Both conserved end residues are trimmed from each CDR3.

v_gene: TRBV29-1
CDR3aa: SVAGTGGEPYGYT

v_gene: TRBV6-1
CDR3aa: ASSETRASH

v_gene: TRBV7-2
CDR3aa: ASSPSTRLAGVTDTQY

v_gene: TRBV27
CDR3aa: ASSSGLAGGKEQY

v_gene: TRBV30
CDR3aa: AWSVLDRGGTQY

v_gene: TRBV9
CDR3aa: ASSADRGAREKLF

v_gene: TRBV5-1
CDR3aa: ASSFLAGGFTDTQY

v_gene: TRBV28
CDR3aa: ASSLWGRETRDTQY

v_gene: TRBV28
CDR3aa: ASSLWTSGSYNEQF

v_gene: TRBV15
CDR3aa: ATSPNGGVGQPQH

v_gene: TRBV5-8
CDR3aa: ASSGLVYNEQF

v_gene: TRBV11-2
CDR3aa: ASSHTSAYGYT

v_gene: TRBV5-1
CDR3aa: ASSLAAGAAMNTEAF

v_gene: TRBV5-4
CDR3aa: ASSSQGALYGYT

v_gene: TRBV6-1
CDR3aa: ASLDRGSREPQH

v_gene: TRBV9
CDR3aa: ASSVGGGGATDTQY

v_gene: TRBV4-1
CDR3aa: ASSQERAGTITDTQY

v_gene: TRBV18
CDR3aa: ASSPGEGTDTQY

v_gene: TRBV5-1
CDR3aa: ASSPGTVDSGNTIY

v_gene: TRBV11-3
CDR3aa: ASSLERGSEAF

v_gene: TRBV14
CDR3aa: ASSRDRGSYNEQF

v_gene: TRBV5-6
CDR3aa: ASSLAANYGYT

v_gene: TRBV10-3
CDR3aa: AISDLAGVTDTQY

v_gene: TRBV5-4
CDR3aa: ASSLGQGGSETQY

v_gene: TRBV19
CDR3aa: ASEGQSNQPQH

v_gene: TRBV7-6
CDR3aa: ASSLKFRSQGAAEQY

v_gene: TRBV7-9
CDR3aa: ASSKRGSSYNEQF

v_gene: TRBV9
CDR3aa: ASSTTGLETQY

v_gene: TRBV7-6
CDR3aa: ASSSQGAGGYT

v_gene: TRBV5-1
CDR3aa: ASSSSGRPGDEQF

v_gene: TRBV28
CDR3aa: ASRLGTSTDTQY

v_gene: TRBV2
CDR3aa: ASISGGATGELF

v_gene: TRBV6-5
CDR3aa: ASSYSSRGTDTQY

v_gene: TRBV27
CDR3aa: VSSPTGGAGQY

v_gene: TRBV2
CDR3aa: ASRDAGEAF

v_gene: TRBV6-1
CDR3aa: ASSPDRAPGTQY

v_gene: TRBV19
CDR3aa: ASSLRQGNQPQH

v_gene: TRBV9
CDR3aa: ASSVDERGGWETQY

v_gene: TRBV13
CDR3aa: ASSYRGSIETQY

v_gene: TRBV6-6
CDR3aa: ASSYSASGGQETQY

v_gene: TRBV11-2
CDR3aa: ASSPRLAGLYEQY

v_gene: TRBV2
CDR3aa: ASSPRQGTGNTIY

v_gene: TRBV27
CDR3aa: ASSPGLLLAKNIQY

v_gene: TRBV5-1
CDR3aa: ASSEGTAASGPYEQY

v_gene: TRBV7-2
CDR3aa: ASSLEGQGNEKLF

v_gene: TRBV6-5
CDR3aa: ASSSLAGPIEQY

v_gene: TRBV4-1
CDR3aa: ASSQWRDAGNTIY

v_gene: TRBV6-1
CDR3aa: ASSGGTATWAF

v_gene: TRBV7-6
CDR3aa: ASSSQGADQPQH

v_gene: TRBV5-1
CDR3aa: ASSLGQGRYNEQF

v_gene: TRBV30
CDR3aa: AWEGQLNTEAF

v_gene: TRBV7-9
CDR3aa: ASSPTGWDYGYT

v_gene: TRBV29-1
CDR3aa: SVEAPTKQETQY